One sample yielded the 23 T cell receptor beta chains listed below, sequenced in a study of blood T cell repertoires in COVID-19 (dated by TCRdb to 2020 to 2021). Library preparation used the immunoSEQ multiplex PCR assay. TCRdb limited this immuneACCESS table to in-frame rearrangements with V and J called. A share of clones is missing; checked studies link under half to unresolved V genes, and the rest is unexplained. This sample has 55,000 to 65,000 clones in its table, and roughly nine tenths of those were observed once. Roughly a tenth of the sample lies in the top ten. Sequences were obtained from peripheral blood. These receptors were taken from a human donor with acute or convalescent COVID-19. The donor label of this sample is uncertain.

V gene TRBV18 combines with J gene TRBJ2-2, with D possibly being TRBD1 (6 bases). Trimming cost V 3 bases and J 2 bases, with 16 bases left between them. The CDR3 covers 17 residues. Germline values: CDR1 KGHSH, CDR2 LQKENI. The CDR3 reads CASSPTSGTINTGELFF. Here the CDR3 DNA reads TGTGCCAGCTCACCCACCTCCGGGACAATCAACACCGGGGAGCTGTTTTTT. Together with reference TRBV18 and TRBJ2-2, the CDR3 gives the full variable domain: NAGVMQNPRHLVRRRGQEARLRCSPMKGHSHVYWYRQLPEEGLKFMVYLQKENIIDESGMPKERFSAEFPKEGPSILRIQQVVRGDSAAYFCASSPTSGTINTGELFFGEGSRLTVL.

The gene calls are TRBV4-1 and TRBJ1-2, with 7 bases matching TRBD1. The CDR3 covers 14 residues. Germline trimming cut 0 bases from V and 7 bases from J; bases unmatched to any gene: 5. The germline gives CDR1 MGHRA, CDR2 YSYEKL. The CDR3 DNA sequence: TGCGCCAGCAGCCAAGAGGTAGGGGGCCTTGGCTACACCTTC. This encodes CASSQEVGGLGYTF.

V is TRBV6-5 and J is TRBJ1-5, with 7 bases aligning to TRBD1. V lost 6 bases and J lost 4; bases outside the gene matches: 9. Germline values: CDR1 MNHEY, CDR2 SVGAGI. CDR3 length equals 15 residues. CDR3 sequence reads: CASRGDRAGNQPQHF. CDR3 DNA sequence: TGTGCCAGCAGGGGAGACAGGGCAGGGAATCAGCCCCAGCATTTT.

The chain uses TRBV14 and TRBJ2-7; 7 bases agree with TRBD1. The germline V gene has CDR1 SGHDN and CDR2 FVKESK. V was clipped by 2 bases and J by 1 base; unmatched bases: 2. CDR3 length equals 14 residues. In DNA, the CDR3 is TGTGCCAGCAGCCAACGGGACAGTTCCTACGAGCAGTACGTC. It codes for CASSQRDSSYEQYV.

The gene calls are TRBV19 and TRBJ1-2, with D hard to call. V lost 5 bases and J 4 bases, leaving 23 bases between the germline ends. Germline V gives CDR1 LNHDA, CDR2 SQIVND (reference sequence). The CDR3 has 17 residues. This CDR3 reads CASSLSSGAGSGYGYTF. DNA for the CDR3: TGTGCCAGTAGTCTCTCATCTGGTGCGGGCAGCGGCTATGGCTACACCTTC.

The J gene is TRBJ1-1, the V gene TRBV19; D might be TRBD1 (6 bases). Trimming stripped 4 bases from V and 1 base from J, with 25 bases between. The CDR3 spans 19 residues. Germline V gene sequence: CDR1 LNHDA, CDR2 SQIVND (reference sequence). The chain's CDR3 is CASSRERWGTRGRNTEAFF. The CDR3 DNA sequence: TGTGCCAGTAGTAGGGAAAGATGGGGGACAAGGGGACGGAACACTGAAGCTTTCTTT.

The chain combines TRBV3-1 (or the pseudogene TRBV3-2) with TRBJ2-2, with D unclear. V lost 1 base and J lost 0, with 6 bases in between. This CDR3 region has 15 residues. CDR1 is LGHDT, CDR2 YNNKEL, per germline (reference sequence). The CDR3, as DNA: TGTGCCAGCAGCCAAGGTCACTCGAACACCGGGGAGCTGTTTTTT. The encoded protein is CASSQGHSNTGELFF.

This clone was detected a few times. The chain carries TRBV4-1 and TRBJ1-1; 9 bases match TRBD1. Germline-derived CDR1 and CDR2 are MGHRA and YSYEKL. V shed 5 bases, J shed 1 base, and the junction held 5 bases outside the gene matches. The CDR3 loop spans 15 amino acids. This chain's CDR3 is CASSKGQGANTEAFF. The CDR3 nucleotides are TGCGCCAGCAGCAAGGGACAGGGTGCGAACACTGAAGCTTTCTTT.

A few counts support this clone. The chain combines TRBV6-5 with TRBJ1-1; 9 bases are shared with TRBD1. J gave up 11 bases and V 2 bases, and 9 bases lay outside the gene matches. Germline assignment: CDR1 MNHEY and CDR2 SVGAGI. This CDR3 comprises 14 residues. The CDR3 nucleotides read TGTGCCAGCAGTTACACTGGGACAGGGAGGCTCGCTTTCTTT. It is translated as CASSYTGTGRLAFF.

In DNA, the CDR3 is TGTGCCAGCTCACCGGACAGCGTACGGTACGAGCAGTACTTC. Translation gives CASSPDSVRYEQYF. The chain recombines TRBV18 with TRBJ2-7; D possibly corresponds to TRBD1 (6 bases). The CDR3 is made up of 14 amino acids. CDR1 is KGHSH and CDR2 is LQKENI in the germline V gene. The ends were cut back, 3 bases at V and 4 bases at J, with 13 bases in the middle. Drawing the rest from reference TRBV18 and TRBJ2-7, the complete variable domain is NAGVMQNPRHLVRRRGQEARLRCSPMKGHSHVYWYRQLPEEGLKFMVYLQKENIIDESGMPKERFSAEFPKEGPSILRIQQVVRGDSAAYFCASSPDSVRYEQYFGPGTRLTVT.

DNA of the CDR3: TGTGCCAGCAGCCGCCGACTAGCGGGGACCGAGGAGACCCAGTACTTC. It translates to CASSRRLAGTEETQYF. The chain couples TRBV4-2 to TRBJ2-5, with 11 bases that match TRBD2. CDR1 is LGHNA, CDR2 YNFKEQ, per germline. Trimming took 4 bases from V and 5 from J; bases not matched to a gene: 9. The CDR3 is 16 amino acids.

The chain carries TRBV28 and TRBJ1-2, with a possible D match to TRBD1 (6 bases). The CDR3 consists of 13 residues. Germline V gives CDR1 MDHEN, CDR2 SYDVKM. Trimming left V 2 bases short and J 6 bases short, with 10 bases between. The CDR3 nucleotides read TGTGCCAGCAGTTTACGGACAGCGAATGGCTACACCTTC. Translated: CASSLRTANGYTF.

CDR3 coding DNA: TGTGCCAGCAGTCCCCTCACTAGCGGGAGCAGGGAGACCCAGTACTTC. This sequence encodes CASSPLTSGSRETQYF. The chain couples TRBV2 to TRBJ2-5; 11 nucleotides line up with TRBD2. J was trimmed by 5 bases and V by 5 bases; bases with no gene match: 10. The CDR3 covers 16 residues. The germline CDR1 and CDR2 sequences are SNHLY and FYNNEI.

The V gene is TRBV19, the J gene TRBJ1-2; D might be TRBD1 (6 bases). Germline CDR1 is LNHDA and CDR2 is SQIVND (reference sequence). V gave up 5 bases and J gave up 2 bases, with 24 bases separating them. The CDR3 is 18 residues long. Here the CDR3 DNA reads TGTGCCAGTAGTCCTTCCGGGGTAGGGGGGGCGCGGAACTATGGCTACACCTTC. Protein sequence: CASSPSGVGGARNYGYTF.

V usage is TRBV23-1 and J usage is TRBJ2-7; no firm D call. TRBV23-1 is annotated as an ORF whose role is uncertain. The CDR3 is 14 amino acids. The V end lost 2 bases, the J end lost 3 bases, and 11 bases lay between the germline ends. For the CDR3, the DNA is TGCGCCAGCAGTCAAGCGCCCGAATTCTACGAGCAGTACTTC. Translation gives CASSQAPEFYEQYF.

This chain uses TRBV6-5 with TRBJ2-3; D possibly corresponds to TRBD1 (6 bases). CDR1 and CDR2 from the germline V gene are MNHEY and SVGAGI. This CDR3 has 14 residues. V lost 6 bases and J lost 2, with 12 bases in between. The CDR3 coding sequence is TGTGCCAGCAGCCTCGGGGACAACACAGATACGCAGTATTTT. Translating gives CASSLGDNTDTQYF.

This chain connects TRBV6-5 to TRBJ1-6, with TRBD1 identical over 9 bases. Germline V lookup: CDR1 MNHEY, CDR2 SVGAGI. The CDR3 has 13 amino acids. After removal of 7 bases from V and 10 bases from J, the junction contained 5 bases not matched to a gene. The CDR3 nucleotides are TGTGCCAGCACGGGACAGGGCGGATCACCCCTCCACTTT. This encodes CASTGQGGSPLHF.

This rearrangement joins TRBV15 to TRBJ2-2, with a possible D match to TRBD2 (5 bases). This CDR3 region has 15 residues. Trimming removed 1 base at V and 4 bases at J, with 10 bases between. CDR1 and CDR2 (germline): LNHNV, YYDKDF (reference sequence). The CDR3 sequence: CATSRAPAGTGELFF. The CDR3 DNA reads TGTGCCACCAGCAGAGCCCCCGCGGGCACCGGGGAGCTGTTTTTT.

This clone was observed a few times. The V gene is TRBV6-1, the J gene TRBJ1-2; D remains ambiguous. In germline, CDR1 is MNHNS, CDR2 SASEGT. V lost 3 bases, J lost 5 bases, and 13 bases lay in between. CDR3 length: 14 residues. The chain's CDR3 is CASSESETPYGYTF. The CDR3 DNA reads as TGTGCCAGCAGTGAGTCCGAGACACCGTATGGCTACACCTTC.

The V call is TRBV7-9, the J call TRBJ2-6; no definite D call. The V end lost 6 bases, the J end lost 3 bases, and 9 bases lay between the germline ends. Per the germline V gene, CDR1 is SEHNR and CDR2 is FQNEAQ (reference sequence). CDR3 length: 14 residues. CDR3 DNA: TGTGCCAGCAGGAAATTTAGTGGGGCCAACGTCCTGACTTTC. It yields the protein CASRKFSGANVLTF.

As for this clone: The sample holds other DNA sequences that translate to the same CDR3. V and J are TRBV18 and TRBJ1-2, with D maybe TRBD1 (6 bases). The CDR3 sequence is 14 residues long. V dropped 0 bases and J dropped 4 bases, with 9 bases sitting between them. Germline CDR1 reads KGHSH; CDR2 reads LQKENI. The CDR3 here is CASSPPGQSYGYTF. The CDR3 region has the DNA TGTGCCAGCTCACCACCAGGACAGTCCTATGGCTACACCTTC.

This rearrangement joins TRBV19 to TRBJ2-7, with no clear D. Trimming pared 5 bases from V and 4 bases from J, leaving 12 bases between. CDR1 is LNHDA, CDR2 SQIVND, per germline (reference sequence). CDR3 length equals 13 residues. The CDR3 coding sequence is TGTGCCAGTAGTTTCCGTGGTCGGTACGAGCAGTACTTC. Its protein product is CASSFRGRYEQYF.

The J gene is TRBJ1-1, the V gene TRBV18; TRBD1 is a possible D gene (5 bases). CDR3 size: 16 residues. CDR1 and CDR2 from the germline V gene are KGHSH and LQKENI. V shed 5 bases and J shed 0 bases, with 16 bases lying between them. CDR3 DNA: TGTGCCAGCTCAGAATTACCCGGGACTATGAACACTGAAGCTTTCTTT. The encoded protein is CASSELPGTMNTEAFF.